The T cell receptor (beta chain) under discussion was sequenced for a study of human T cells and chemical hapten exposure. Turning to the study itself: The study traced per-sample TCR yield variation mainly to small differences in pooled library volumes.

Library construction involved attaching unique molecular identifiers to individual cDNA molecules, which allowed quantitative, reproducible TCR counting. TCRdb reprocessed the RACE reads via MiXCR and lists one record per CDR3 protein. Counted here are around 130,000 distinct CDR3 sequences, roughly 9.5% occurring once; the ten biggest clones make up 1.5% to 2%. The time point was: healthy volunteer bleed at 2 weeks. The authors' total RNA extraction used unfractionated whole blood. General study results and limits: TCRs above 1 in 1000 frequency did not change with DPC sensitization.

The table lists this clonotype with a few counts. The target antigen is unknown. Germline lookup yields CDR1 SEHNR and CDR2 FQNEAQ (reference sequence). V was shortened by 1 base and J by 2 bases, with 14 bases between the two germline ends. CDR3 length: 17 residues. This receptor was obtained from a male donor in good health. Some clones in this sample may be carry-over from other donors' samples. Material for sequencing was whole blood. V and J are TRBV7-9 and TRBJ1-4, with D perhaps TRBD1 (5 bases). Written as DNA, the CDR3 is TGTGCCAGCAGCTTAGGCGATCGAGGGGCGACTAATGAAAAACTGTTTTTT. Its translation: CASSLGDRGATNEKLFF.